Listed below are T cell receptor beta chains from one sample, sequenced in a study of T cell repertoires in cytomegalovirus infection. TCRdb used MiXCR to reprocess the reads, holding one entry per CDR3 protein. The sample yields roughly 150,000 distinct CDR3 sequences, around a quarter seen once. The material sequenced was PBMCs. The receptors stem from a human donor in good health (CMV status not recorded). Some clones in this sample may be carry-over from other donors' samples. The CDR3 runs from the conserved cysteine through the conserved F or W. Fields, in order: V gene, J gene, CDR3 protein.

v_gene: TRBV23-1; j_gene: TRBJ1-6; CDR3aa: CASSQSGTGQNSPLHF
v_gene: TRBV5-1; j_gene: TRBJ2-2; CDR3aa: CASSPQGAGFSGELFF
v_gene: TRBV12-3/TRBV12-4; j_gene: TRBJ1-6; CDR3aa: CASSYSADNSPLHF
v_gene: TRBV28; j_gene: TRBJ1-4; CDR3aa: CASSPGEKLFF
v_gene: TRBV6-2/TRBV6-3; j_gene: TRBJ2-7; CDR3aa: CASKGLRDSAYEQYF
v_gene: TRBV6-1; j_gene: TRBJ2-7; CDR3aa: CASSEGVAGYYEQYF
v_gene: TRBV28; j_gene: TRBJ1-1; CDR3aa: CASSLKQQRTEAFF
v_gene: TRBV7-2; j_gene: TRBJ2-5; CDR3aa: CASSPLQETQYF
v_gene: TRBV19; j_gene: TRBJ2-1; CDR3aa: CASRGTSGSYNEQFF
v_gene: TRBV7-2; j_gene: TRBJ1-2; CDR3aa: CASSSQGSSLYGYTF
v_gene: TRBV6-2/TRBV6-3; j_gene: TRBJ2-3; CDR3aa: CASSTTSGRTDTQYF
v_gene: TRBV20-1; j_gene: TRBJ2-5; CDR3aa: CSARASGPIQETQYF
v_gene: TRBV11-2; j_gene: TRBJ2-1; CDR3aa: CASSLAGSGQDNEQFF
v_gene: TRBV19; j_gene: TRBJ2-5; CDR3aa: CASSIQGRETQYF
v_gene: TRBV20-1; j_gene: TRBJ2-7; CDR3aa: CSAPRDRGYEQYF
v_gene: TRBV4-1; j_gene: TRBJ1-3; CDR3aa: CASSQDRDSQPSGNTIYF
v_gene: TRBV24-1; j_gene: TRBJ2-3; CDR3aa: CATSDPTGLADTQYF
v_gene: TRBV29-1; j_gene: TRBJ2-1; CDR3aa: CSVADVEQFF
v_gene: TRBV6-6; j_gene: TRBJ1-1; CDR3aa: CASLQGLTEAFF
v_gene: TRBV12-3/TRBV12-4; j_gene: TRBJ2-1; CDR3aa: CASSEGDEQFF
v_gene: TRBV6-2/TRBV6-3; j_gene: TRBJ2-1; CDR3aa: CASSASGPGYNEQFF
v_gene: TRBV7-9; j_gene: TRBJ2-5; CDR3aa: CASSLKDWYQETQYF
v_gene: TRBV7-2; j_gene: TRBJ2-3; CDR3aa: CASSELFRGLGFSTDTQYF
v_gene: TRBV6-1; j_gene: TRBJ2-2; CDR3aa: CASSLFGPGQGEDTGELFF
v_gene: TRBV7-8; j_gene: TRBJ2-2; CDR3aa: CASSSRTGPNTGELFF
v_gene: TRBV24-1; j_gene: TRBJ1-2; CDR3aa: CATSATGDGANYGYTF
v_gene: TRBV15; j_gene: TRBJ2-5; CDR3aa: CATSREWETQYF
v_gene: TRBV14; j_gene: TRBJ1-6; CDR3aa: CASSQDLQQDSPLHF
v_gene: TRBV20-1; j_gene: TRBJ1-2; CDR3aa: CSAEGLGGYTF
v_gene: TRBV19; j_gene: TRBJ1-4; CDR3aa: CASRDTGATEKLFF
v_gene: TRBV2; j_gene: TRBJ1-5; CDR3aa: CASSENGVRQPQHF
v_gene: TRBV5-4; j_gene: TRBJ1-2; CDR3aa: CASSLEQGKGGYTF
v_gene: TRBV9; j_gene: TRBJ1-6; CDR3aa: CASSVALGASPLHF
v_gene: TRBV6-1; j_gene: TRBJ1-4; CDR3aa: CASSRTGAEKLFF
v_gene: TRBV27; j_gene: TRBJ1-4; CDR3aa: CASSRTGFVEKLFF
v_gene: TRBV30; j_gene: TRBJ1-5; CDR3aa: CAWPRTPGQGARSNQPQHF
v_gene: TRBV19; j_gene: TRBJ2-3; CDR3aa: CASTAQVRRTDTQYF
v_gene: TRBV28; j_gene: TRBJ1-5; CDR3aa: CASRDRDYSNQPQHF
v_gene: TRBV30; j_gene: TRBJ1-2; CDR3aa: CAWRSVQANRDLYGYTF
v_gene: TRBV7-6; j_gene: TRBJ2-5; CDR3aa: CASSLVGTGETQYF
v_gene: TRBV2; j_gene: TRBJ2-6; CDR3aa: CASKAGGANVLTF
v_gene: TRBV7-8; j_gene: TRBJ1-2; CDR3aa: CASSLVPGAGYGYTF
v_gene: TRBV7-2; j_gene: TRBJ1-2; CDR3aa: CASSLAGASYGYTF
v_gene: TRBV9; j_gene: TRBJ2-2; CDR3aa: CASSEAGVGTGELFF
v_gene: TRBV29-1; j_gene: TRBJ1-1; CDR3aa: CSVGTGSMTEAFF
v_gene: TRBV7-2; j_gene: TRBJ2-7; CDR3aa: CASRRGLAGLYEQYF
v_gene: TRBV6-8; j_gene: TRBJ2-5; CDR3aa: CASRKLAGDETQYF
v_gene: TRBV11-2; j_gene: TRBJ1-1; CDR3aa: CASSLGAAEAFF
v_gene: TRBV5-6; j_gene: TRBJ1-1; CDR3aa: CASSFVMNTEAFF
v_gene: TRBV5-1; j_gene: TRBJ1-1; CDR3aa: CASSGRTNTEAFF
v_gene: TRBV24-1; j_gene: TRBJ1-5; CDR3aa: CATSGGTEYSNQPQHF
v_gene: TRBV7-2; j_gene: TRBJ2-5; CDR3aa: CASSFTILNGETQYF
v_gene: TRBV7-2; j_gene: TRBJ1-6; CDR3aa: CASSLGTGYSPLHF